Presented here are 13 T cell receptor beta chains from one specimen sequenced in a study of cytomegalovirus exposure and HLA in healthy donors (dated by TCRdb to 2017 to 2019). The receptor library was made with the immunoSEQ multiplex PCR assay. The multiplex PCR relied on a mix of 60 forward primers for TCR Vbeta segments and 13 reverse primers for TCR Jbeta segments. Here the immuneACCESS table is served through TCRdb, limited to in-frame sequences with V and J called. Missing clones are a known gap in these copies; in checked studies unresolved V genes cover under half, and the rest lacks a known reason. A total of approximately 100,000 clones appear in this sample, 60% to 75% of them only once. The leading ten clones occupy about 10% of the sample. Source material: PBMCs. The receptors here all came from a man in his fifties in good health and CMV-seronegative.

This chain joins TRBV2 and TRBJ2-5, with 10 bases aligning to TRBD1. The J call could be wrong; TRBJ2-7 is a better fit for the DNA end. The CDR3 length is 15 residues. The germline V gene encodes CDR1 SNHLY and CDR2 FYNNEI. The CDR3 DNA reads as TGTGCCAGCAGTGAAAGCGCGACAGGGGGCGACGAGCAGTACTTC. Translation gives CASSESATGGDEQYF.

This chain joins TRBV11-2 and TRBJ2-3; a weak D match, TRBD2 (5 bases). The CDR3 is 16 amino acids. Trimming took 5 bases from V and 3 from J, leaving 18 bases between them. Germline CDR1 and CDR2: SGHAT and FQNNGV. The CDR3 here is CASSPRTGWATDTQYF. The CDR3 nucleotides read TGTGCCAGCAGCCCCAGAACGGGGTGGGCGACAGATACGCAGTATTTT.

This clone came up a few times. CDR3: CASSLARGDKRVHRQETQYF. The CDR3 DNA is TGTGCCAGCAGCTTAGCACGGGGAGATAAGCGGGTTCACCGCCAAGAGACCCAGTACTTC. The V and J genes are TRBV7-2 and TRBJ2-5, with D possibly being TRBD2 (6 bases). CDR1 is SGHTA and CDR2 is FQGNSA in the germline V gene. The CDR3 extends over 20 amino acids. The V gene lost 0 bases and the J gene lost 1 base, with 24 bases spanning the gap.

The CDR3 protein is CASSSQGRSGANVLTF. For the CDR3, the DNA is TGTGCCAGCAGTTCTCAGGGGCGCTCTGGGGCCAACGTCCTGACTTTC. The chain carries TRBV6-6 and TRBJ2-6; a weak D match, TRBD1 (6 bases). The ends were cut back, 4 bases at V and 0 bases at J, with 10 bases in the middle. This CDR3 region has 16 residues. Per the germline V gene, CDR1 is MNHNY and CDR2 is SVGAGI (reference sequence).

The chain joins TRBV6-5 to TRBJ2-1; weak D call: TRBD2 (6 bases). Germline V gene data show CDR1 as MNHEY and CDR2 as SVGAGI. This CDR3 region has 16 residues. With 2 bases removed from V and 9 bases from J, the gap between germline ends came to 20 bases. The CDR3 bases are TGTGCCAGCAGTTACACCCGACTAAGGGGAGGTGGTGAGCAGTTCTTC. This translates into CASSYTRLRGGGEQFF.

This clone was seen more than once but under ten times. The CDR3 nucleotides read TGCGCCAGCAGCCGAAGCATTAGTCTGAACACTGAAGCTTTCTTT. Translating it yields CASSRSISLNTEAFF. The J gene is TRBJ1-1, the V gene TRBV4-3, with D uncertain. Germline lookup yields CDR1 LGHNA and CDR2 YSLEER. V was shortened by 4 bases and J by 0 bases, with 12 bases between the two germline ends. There are 15 residues in the CDR3.

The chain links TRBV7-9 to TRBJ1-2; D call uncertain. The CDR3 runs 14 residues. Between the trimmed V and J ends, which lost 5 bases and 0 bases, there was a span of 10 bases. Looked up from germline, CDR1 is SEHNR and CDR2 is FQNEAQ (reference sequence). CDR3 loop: CASSNVGANYGYTF. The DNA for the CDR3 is TGTGCCAGCAGCAACGTGGGCGCTAACTATGGCTACACCTTC.

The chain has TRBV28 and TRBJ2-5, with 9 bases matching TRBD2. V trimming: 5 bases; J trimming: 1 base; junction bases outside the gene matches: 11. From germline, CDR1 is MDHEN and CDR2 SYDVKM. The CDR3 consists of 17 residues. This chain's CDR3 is CASSHPSVAGVQETQYF. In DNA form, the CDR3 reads TGTGCCAGCAGTCACCCTTCGGTAGCGGGGGTCCAAGAGACCCAGTACTTC. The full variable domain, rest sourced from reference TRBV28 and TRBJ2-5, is DVKVTQSSRYLVKRTGEKVFLECVQDMDHENMFWYRQDPGLGLRLIYFSYDVKMKEKGDIPEGYSVSREKKERFSLILESASTNQTSMYLCASSHPSVAGVQETQYFGPGTRLLVL.

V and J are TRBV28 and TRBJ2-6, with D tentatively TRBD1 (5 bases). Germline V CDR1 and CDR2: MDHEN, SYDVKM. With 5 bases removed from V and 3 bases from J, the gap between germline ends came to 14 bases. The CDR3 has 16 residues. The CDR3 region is CASSPSGIGGANVLTF. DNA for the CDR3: TGTGCCAGCAGTCCATCAGGGATTGGTGGGGCCAACGTCCTGACTTTC.

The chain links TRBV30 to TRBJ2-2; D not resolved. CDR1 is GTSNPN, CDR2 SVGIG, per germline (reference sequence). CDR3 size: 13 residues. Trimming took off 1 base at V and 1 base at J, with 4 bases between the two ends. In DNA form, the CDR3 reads TGTGCCTGGAGTGCGGGGAACACCGGGGAGCTGTTTTTT. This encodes CAWSAGNTGELFF.

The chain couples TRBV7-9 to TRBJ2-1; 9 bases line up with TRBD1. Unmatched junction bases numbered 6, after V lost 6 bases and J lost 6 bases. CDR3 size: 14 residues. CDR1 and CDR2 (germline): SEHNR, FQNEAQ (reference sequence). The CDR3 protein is CASSDTGGLNEQFF. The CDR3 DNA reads TGTGCCAGCAGTGATACAGGGGGCCTCAATGAGCAGTTCTTC.

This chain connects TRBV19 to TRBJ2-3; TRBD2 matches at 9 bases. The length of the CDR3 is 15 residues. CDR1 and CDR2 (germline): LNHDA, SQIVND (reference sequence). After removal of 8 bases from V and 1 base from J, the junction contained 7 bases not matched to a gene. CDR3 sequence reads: CASGRGLAGTDTQYF. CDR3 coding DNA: TGTGCCAGTGGGCGGGGACTAGCAGGCACAGATACGCAGTATTTT.

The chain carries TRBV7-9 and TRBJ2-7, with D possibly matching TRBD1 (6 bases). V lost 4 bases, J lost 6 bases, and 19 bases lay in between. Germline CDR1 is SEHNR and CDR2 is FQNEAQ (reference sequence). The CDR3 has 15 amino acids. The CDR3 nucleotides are TGTGCCAGCAGCTCCCAGGGGTACGGTACGATCGAGCAGTACTTC. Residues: CASSSQGYGTIEQYF.